These T cell receptor beta chains were read from a single sample in a study of blood T cell repertoires in COVID-19. Generated by immunoSEQ multiplex PCR, the TCRdb table keeps only in-frame clones and is missing some. The sample lists approximately 210,000 clones; roughly four fifths were seen once. The sample consisted of peripheral blood. The receptors originated from a woman between 35 and 50 years old with acute or convalescent COVID-19. Both conserved end residues are part of each CDR3. The order of the fields is D gene, J gene, clone size, V gene, CDR3 protein, CDR3 DNA. A D gene is named only where the DNA matches it firmly. Expanded clones are given a class, and other clones once, few, many or no size at all.

d_gene: TRBD2
j_gene: TRBJ2-1
abundance: .
v_gene: TRBV11-2
CDR3aa: CASSLWSGGRGNNEQFF
CDR3nt: TGTGCCAGCAGCTTATGGAGCGGGGGGAGAGGAAACAATGAGCAGTTCTTC

d_gene: TRBD1
j_gene: TRBJ1-5
abundance: .
v_gene: TRBV6-4
CDR3aa: CASSDHPLTGLLGGRYSNQPQHF
CDR3nt: TGTGCCAGCAGTGACCACCCTTTGACAGGGCTCCTAGGGGGGAGGTATAGCAATCAGCCCCAGCATTTT

d_gene: TRBD1
j_gene: TRBJ1-2
abundance: .
v_gene: TRBV27
CDR3aa: CATAWTGGNYGYTF
CDR3nt: TGTGCCACCGCTTGGACAGGGGGAAACTATGGCTACACCTTC

d_gene: TRBD1
j_gene: TRBJ2-7
abundance: .
v_gene: TRBV24-1
CDR3aa: CATSDYDRDTYEQYF
CDR3nt: TGTGCCACCAGTGATTACGACAGGGATACCTACGAGCAGTACTTC

d_gene: TRBD1
j_gene: TRBJ2-2
abundance: .
v_gene: TRBV10-3
CDR3aa: CAISETGTGGAGELFF
CDR3nt: TGTGCCATCAGTGAAACCGGGACAGGGGGTGCCGGGGAGCTGTTTTTT

d_gene: TRBD2
j_gene: TRBJ2-7
abundance: .
v_gene: TRBV5-6
CDR3aa: CASSRISGGNYEQYF
CDR3nt: TGTGCCAGCAGCAGAATTAGCGGGGGGAATTACGAGCAGTACTTC

d_gene: TRBD1
j_gene: TRBJ1-1
abundance: .
v_gene: TRBV3-1/TRBV3-2
CDR3aa: CASSTGQPNTEAFF
CDR3nt: TGTGCCAGCAGTACGGGACAGCCAAACACTGAAGCTTTCTTT

d_gene: TRBD1
j_gene: TRBJ1-5
abundance: .
v_gene: TRBV27
CDR3aa: CASSFRGPGQPQHF
CDR3nt: TGTGCCAGCAGTTTTAGGGGGCCCGGTCAGCCCCAGCATTTT

d_gene: TRBD2
j_gene: TRBJ2-5
abundance: .
v_gene: TRBV14
CDR3aa: CASSPGGRGLAETQYF
CDR3nt: TGTGCCAGCAGCCCGGGAGGTCGGGGACTAGCGGAGACCCAGTACTTC

d_gene: .
j_gene: TRBJ2-3
abundance: few
v_gene: TRBV5-8
CDR3aa: CASSLRRVTDTQYF
CDR3nt: TGTGCCAGCAGCTTGAGGAGGGTCACAGATACGCAGTATTTT

d_gene: TRBD2
j_gene: TRBJ2-2
abundance: .
v_gene: TRBV4-1
CDR3aa: CASSPRSGGRAEAGELFF
CDR3nt: TGCGCCAGCAGCCCGAGATCGGGCGGGAGAGCTGAGGCCGGGGAGCTGTTTTTT

d_gene: .
j_gene: TRBJ1-2
abundance: .
v_gene: TRBV29-1
CDR3aa: CSVLSVRVPYGYTF
CDR3nt: TGCAGCGTTCTCTCGGTCAGGGTTCCATATGGCTACACCTTC

d_gene: TRBD2
j_gene: TRBJ2-5
abundance: .
v_gene: TRBV6-6
CDR3aa: CASSYMGLAGRETQYF
CDR3nt: TGTGCCAGCAGTTATATGGGACTAGCGGGACGGGAGACCCAGTACTTC

d_gene: .
j_gene: TRBJ1-3
abundance: .
v_gene: TRBV6-5
CDR3aa: CASKDRTFSGNTIYF
CDR3nt: TGTGCCAGCAAGGACAGAACTTTCTCTGGAAACACCATATATTTT

d_gene: .
j_gene: TRBJ1-2
abundance: .
v_gene: TRBV6-1
CDR3aa: CASSTRQADGYTF
CDR3nt: TGTGCCAGCAGCACCCGACAGGCTGATGGCTACACCTTC

d_gene: TRBD2
j_gene: TRBJ2-1
abundance: .
v_gene: TRBV2
CDR3aa: CASSDQTSGRHNEQFF
CDR3nt: TGTGCCAGCAGTGACCAGACTAGCGGGAGACACAATGAGCAGTTCTTC

d_gene: .
j_gene: TRBJ2-3
abundance: .
v_gene: TRBV20-1
CDR3aa: CSASMILPSDTQYF
CDR3nt: TGCAGTGCTAGTATGATTCTACCCTCGGATACGCAGTATTTT

d_gene: .
j_gene: TRBJ1-1
abundance: .
v_gene: TRBV4-3
CDR3aa: CASSQDKREAFF
CDR3nt: TGCGCCAGCAGCCAAGATAAGCGCGAAGCTTTCTTT

d_gene: .
j_gene: TRBJ1-1
abundance: .
v_gene: TRBV12-3/TRBV12-4
CDR3aa: CASSWQVGTEAFF
CDR3nt: TGTGCCAGCAGTTGGCAGGTGGGCACTGAAGCTTTCTTT

d_gene: .
j_gene: TRBJ2-2
abundance: .
v_gene: TRBV11-2
CDR3aa: CASTRGNTGELFF
CDR3nt: TGTGCCAGCACCCGGGGGAACACCGGGGAGCTGTTTTTT

d_gene: TRBD1
j_gene: TRBJ1-2
abundance: .
v_gene: TRBV6-6
CDR3aa: CASNGQGAGLGYTF
CDR3nt: TGTGCCAGCAACGGACAGGGGGCTGGACTTGGCTACACCTTC

d_gene: .
j_gene: TRBJ2-7
abundance: .
v_gene: TRBV12-2
CDR3aa: CASRLAKTSGGAWEQYF
CDR3nt: TGTGCAAGTCGCTTAGCAAAGACTAGCGGGGGGGCGTGGGAGCAGTACTTC

d_gene: .
j_gene: TRBJ1-5
abundance: once
v_gene: TRBV27
CDR3aa: CASSSLTGISNQPQHF
CDR3nt: TGTGCCAGCAGTTCCTTGACAGGCATTAGCAATCAGCCCCAGCATTTT

d_gene: .
j_gene: TRBJ1-1
abundance: .
v_gene: TRBV25-1
CDR3aa: CASSAGLTNTEAFF
CDR3nt: TGTGCCAGCAGTGCGGGACTCACGAACACTGAAGCTTTCTTT

d_gene: TRBD1
j_gene: TRBJ2-7
abundance: .
v_gene: TRBV5-1
CDR3aa: CASSMLQGAYEQYF
CDR3nt: TGCGCCAGCTCGATGCTGCAGGGGGCCTACGAGCAGTACTTC

d_gene: .
j_gene: TRBJ1-2
abundance: many
v_gene: TRBV6-2/TRBV6-3
CDR3aa: CASSPLGGYTF
CDR3nt: TGTGCCAGCAGCCCTCTTGGCGGCTACACCTTC